A single sample is the source of the 22 T cell receptor beta chains below, sequenced in a study of identical twins. TCRdb fed the 5' RACE reads into MiXCR, producing one record per CDR3 protein. The sample holds 1.5 million or so distinct CDR3 sequences; around 33% are singletons and the top ten take 0.25% to 0.3%. The sequenced sample consisted of cord blood. The origin of the receptors is a newborn girl in good health.

This clonotype turned up a few times. The J gene is TRBJ2-3, the V gene TRBV9, with D possibly TRBD2 on 6 matching bases. The CDR3 has 15 residues. Germline CDR1 is SGDLS and CDR2 is YYNGEE. Trimming removed 4 bases from V and 2 bases from J, with 14 bases in between. DNA of the CDR3: TGTGCCAGCAGCTTAGGGGTGGGACTCACAGATACGCAGTATTTT. Its protein product is CASSLGVGLTDTQYF.

The chain couples TRBV4-2 to TRBJ2-5, with a possible D match to TRBD2 (7 bases). Trimming stripped 2 bases from V and 1 base from J, with 14 bases between. This CDR3 spans 16 amino acids. Germline V gives CDR1 LGHNA, CDR2 YNFKEQ. The CDR3 loop reads CASSQSGGGGQETQYF. The CDR3 DNA sequence: TGTGCCAGCAGCCAAAGTGGGGGCGGGGGCCAAGAGACCCAGTACTTC.

The V and J genes are TRBV5-4 and TRBJ1-4; 7 positions match TRBD1. Losses at the gene ends were 3 bases for V and 4 bases for J; bases not matched to a gene: 6. The CDR3 has 15 residues. The germline V gene has CDR1 SGHNT and CDR2 YYREEE (reference sequence). For the CDR3, the DNA is TGTGCCAGCAGCTCCACCGGGACAGATAATGAAAAACTGTTTTTT. Residues: CASSSTGTDNEKLFF.

The chain carries TRBV4-1 and TRBJ2-1; the match to TRBD2 covers 7 bases. CDR1 and CDR2 from the germline V gene are MGHRA and YSYEKL. The ends lost 0 bases at V and 0 bases at J; junction bases unmatched: 5. The CDR3 runs 17 residues. The CDR3 reads CASSQETSSSSYNEQFF. Written as DNA, the CDR3 is TGCGCCAGCAGCCAAGAGACTAGCTCCAGCTCCTACAATGAGCAGTTCTTC.

This clonotype was detected many times. DNA of the CDR3: TGTGCCATCAGTGAGGCTAGACAAGATACGCAGTATTTT. It is translated as CAISEARQDTQYF. This sequence joins TRBV10-3 and TRBJ2-3, with D uncertain. Germline V gene lookup returns CDR1 ENHRY and CDR2 SYGVKD. Trimming took 2 bases from V and 5 from J, leaving 8 bases between them. CDR3 size: 13 residues.

The rearrangement uses TRBV30 and TRBJ1-2; the D is unclear. Trimming left V 0 bases short and J 4 bases short, with 6 bases between. Germline CDR1 GTSNPN, CDR2 SVGIG (reference sequence). The length of the CDR3 is 12 residues. CDR3 nucleotides: TGTGCCTGGAGTGTTCGGATCTATGGCTACACCTTC. Translation: CAWSVRIYGYTF.

This clonotype was seen many times. The J gene is TRBJ2-7, the V gene TRBV4-2, with D maybe TRBD1 (6 bases). Germline-derived CDR1 and CDR2 are LGHNA and YNFKEQ. V lost 0 bases and J lost 3, with 6 bases in between. This CDR3 spans 13 amino acids. CDR3 sequence: CASSQDRGYEQYF. For the CDR3, the DNA is TGTGCCAGCAGCCAAGACAGGGGCTACGAGCAGTACTTC.

The rearrangement links TRBV6-6 to TRBJ2-1; no firm D call. V was cut by 5 bases and J by 6 bases, with 8 bases left in between. The CDR3 loop spans 12 amino acids. CDR1 is MNHNY and CDR2 is SVGAGI in the germline V gene (reference sequence). The DNA for the CDR3 is TGTGCCAGCAGTCCCGTGATCAATGAGCAGTTCTTC. Translating it yields CASSPVINEQFF.

Only a few counts were recorded for this clonotype. J is TRBJ2-3 and V is TRBV27; D remains ambiguous. Deletions cut 8 bases from V and 4 bases from J, with 19 bases between. CDR1 is MNHEY and CDR2 is SMNVEV in the germline V gene (reference sequence). The length of the CDR3 is 15 residues. The CDR3 is CASSFGGVSADTQYF. CDR3 DNA: TGTGCCAGCTCCTTTGGTGGGGTATCTGCAGATACGCAGTATTTT.

This clonotype has more than one count but fewer than ten. The chain combines TRBV2 with TRBJ2-1, with 13 nucleotides matching TRBD2. CDR3 length: 17 amino acids. Germline values: CDR1 SNHLY, CDR2 FYNNEI. J lost 0 bases, V lost 7 bases, and 6 bases had no gene match. CDR3 DNA sequence: TGTGCCAGCACTGGGACTAGCGGGAAGTCCTCCTACAATGAGCAGTTCTTC. Its translation is CASTGTSGKSSYNEQFF.

This clonotype was seen only a few times. V and J are TRBV5-1 and TRBJ2-5, with TRBD2 identical over 10 bases. Germline trimming cut 2 bases from V and 0 bases from J; bases unmatched to any gene: 13. The length of the CDR3 is 19 residues. Germline loops: CDR1 SGHRS, CDR2 YFSETQ. CDR3 sequence: CASSFGLADVQGYQETQYF. In DNA form, the CDR3 reads TGCGCCAGCAGCTTTGGACTAGCGGATGTACAAGGGTACCAAGAGACCCAGTACTTC.

This clonotype was seen a handful of times. The chain carries TRBV5-1 and TRBJ2-2, with D unclear. CDR3 length: 15 amino acids. Germline V gene sequence: CDR1 SGHRS, CDR2 YFSETQ. Trimming removed 0 bases from V and 1 base from J, with 7 bases in between. This CDR3 is CASSLGQKNTGELFF. In DNA form, the CDR3 reads TGCGCCAGCAGCTTGGGGCAGAAGAACACCGGGGAGCTGTTTTTT.

This clonotype came up a few times. The chain carries TRBV4-2 and TRBJ2-7; TRBD1 matches 9 bases. CDR3 length: 15 amino acids. Trimming took 0 bases from V and 5 from J; bases not matched to a gene: 5. CDR1 and CDR2 (germline): LGHNA, YNFKEQ. CDR3 region: CASSQDSRDRDEQYF. The CDR3 DNA follows: TGTGCCAGCAGCCAAGATTCGAGGGACAGGGACGAGCAGTACTTC.

V usage is TRBV2 and J usage is TRBJ2-4, with 10 bases identical to TRBD1. The DNA end favors TRBJ2-7, so the J call may be wrong. Germline V CDR1 and CDR2: SNHLY, FYNNEI. CDR3 length: 16 residues. In DNA form, the CDR3 reads TGTGCCAGCAGTGAAGGGGACAGGGGAAGCTCCTACGAGCAGTACTTC. Translated, it gives CASSEGDRGSSYEQYF.

This chain uses TRBV20-1 with TRBJ2-3; D perhaps matches TRBD2 (6 bases). With 3 bases removed from V and 4 bases from J, the gap between germline ends came to 23 bases. The CDR3 contains 17 residues. Germline CDR1 is DFQATT and CDR2 is SNEGSKA (reference sequence). DNA of the CDR3: TGCAGTGCTAGGAAAAACCGGCGACTAGAACGCGCAGATACGCAGTATTTT. This translates into CSARKNRRLERADTQYF.

This clonotype appeared a single time. The chain is built from TRBV18 and TRBJ2-5; 9 bases match TRBD2. The CDR3 runs 15 residues. Per germline, CDR1 KGHSH and CDR2 LQKENI. V was clipped by 2 bases and J by 11 bases; unmatched bases: 12. CDR3 coding DNA: TGTGCCAGCTCACCAGTCCTAGCGGGGTTAAATGAGCAGTACTTC. Translated, it gives CASSPVLAGLNEQYF.

V gene TRBV7-9 combines with J gene TRBJ1-4; 7 bases are shared with TRBD1. The CDR3 runs to 17 residues. Germline loops: CDR1 SEHNR, CDR2 FQNEAQ (reference sequence). J gave up 3 bases and V 3 bases, and 10 bases lay outside the gene matches. For the CDR3, the DNA is TGTGCCAGCAGCTTGGGTGTGACAGGGCCTTCTAATGAAAAACTGTTTTTT. Translation: CASSLGVTGPSNEKLFF.

The chain carries TRBV20-1 and TRBJ2-5; 7 nucleotides agree with TRBD2. Losses at the gene ends were 6 bases for V and 1 base for J; bases not matched to a gene: 8. Germline CDR1 and CDR2: DFQATT and SNEGSKA (reference sequence). CDR3 length: 14 residues. In DNA form, the CDR3 reads TGCAGTGCCACGGGACTAAACCCCCAAGAGACCCAGTACTTC. It encodes CSATGLNPQETQYF.

This clonotype was seen only once. The chain recombines TRBV6-6 with TRBJ2-5; 7 bases map to TRBD1. Germline CDR1 reads MNHNY; CDR2 reads SVGAGI (reference sequence). Unmatched junction bases numbered 12, after V lost 0 bases and J lost 11 bases. CDR3 size: 15 residues. CDR3 sequence (DNA): TGTGCCAGCAGTTACTCGATGGGACAGAACAATGAGCAGTACTTC. Its translation: CASSYSMGQNNEQYF.

Comments on this clonotype: With a much larger clone just one base away, this may be a read error. The chain is built from TRBV20-1 and TRBJ2-5; 14 nucleotides agree with TRBD2. With the DNA end fitting TRBJ2-1 better, the J assignment may be wrong. CDR3 size: 15 residues. Per germline, CDR1 DFQATT and CDR2 SNEGSKA (reference sequence). The DNA for the CDR3 is TGCAGTGCTTTCCCGGGACTAGCGGGAGAAGAGACCCAGTTCTTC. It specifies CSAFPGLAGEETQFF.

This clonotype was picked up a small number of times. The chain employs TRBV27 and TRBJ2-1; 8 positions agree with TRBD2. This CDR3 has 18 amino acids. Germline V gene data show CDR1 as MNHEY and CDR2 as SMNVEV (reference sequence). The J segment lost 0 bases and the V segment lost 2 bases, leaving 9 bases of the junction unmatched. CDR3 coding DNA: TGTGCCAGCAGTTTAGACGGGAGGGCCTTCCGCTCCTACAATGAGCAGTTCTTC. This sequence encodes CASSLDGRAFRSYNEQFF.

V and J are TRBV3-1 and TRBJ2-1, with D maybe TRBD2 (6 bases). This CDR3 spans 15 amino acids. V was shortened by 4 bases and J by 9 bases, with 19 bases between the two germline ends. Germline V CDR1 and CDR2: LGHDT, YNNKEL (reference sequence). CDR3 bases: TGTGCCAGCAGCCTCCAAGACCGACTAGTGGGTGAGCAGTTCTTC. Residues: CASSLQDRLVGEQFF.